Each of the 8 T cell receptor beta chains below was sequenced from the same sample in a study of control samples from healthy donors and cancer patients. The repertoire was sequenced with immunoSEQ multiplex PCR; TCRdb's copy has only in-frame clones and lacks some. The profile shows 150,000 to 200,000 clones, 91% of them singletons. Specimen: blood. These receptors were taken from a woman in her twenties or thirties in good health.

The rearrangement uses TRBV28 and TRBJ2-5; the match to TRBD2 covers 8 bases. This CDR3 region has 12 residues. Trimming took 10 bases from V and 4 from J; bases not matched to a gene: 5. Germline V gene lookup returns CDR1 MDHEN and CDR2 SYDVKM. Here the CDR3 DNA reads TGTGCCACCACAGCGGGAGTAGAGACCCAGTACTTC. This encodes CATTAGVETQYF.

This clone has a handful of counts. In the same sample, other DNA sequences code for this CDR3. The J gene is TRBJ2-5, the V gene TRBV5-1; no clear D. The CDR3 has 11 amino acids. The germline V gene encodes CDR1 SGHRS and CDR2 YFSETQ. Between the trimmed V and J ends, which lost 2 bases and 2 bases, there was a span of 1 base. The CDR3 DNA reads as TGCGCCAGCAGCTTACAAGAGACCCAGTACTTC. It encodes CASSLQETQYF.

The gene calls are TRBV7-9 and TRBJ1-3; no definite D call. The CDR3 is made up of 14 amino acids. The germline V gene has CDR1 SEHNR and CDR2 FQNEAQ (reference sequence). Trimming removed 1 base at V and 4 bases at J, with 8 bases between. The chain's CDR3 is CASSLGLLGNTIYF. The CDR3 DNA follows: TGTGCCAGCAGCTTAGGACTTCTCGGAAACACCATATATTTT.

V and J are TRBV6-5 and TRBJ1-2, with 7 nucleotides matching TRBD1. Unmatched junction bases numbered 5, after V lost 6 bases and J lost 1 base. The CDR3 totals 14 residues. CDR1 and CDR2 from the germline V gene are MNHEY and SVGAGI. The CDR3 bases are TGTGCCAGCAGAAGAGGGGGCCGTAACTATGGCTACACCTTC. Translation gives CASRRGGRNYGYTF.

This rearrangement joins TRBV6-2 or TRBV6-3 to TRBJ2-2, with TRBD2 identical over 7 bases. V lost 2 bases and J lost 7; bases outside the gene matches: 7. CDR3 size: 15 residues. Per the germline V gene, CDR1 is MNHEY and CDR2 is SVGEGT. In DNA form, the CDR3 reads TGTGCCAGCAGTTACGGTCGGGGGGACGGCGGGGAGCTGTTTTTT. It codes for CASSYGRGDGGELFF.

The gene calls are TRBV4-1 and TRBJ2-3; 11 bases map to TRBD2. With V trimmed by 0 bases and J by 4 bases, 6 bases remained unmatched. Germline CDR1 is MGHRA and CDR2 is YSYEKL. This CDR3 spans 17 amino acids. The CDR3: CASSQDGSGGAPDTQYF. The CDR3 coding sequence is TGCGCCAGCAGCCAAGATGGTAGCGGGGGGGCCCCAGATACGCAGTATTTT.

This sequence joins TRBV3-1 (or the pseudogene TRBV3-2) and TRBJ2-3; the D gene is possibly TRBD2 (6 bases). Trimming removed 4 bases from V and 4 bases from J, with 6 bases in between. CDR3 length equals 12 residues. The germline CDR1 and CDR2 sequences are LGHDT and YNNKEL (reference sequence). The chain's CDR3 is CASSRLADTQYF. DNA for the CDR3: TGTGCCAGCAGCCGACTAGCAGATACGCAGTATTTT.

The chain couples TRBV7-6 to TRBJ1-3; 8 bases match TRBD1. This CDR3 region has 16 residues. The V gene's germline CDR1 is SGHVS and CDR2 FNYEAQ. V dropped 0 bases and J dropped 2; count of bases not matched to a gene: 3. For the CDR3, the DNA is TGTGCCAGCAGCTTAGCGCAGGGGGCCGCTGGAAACACCATATATTTT. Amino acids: CASSLAQGAAGNTIYF.